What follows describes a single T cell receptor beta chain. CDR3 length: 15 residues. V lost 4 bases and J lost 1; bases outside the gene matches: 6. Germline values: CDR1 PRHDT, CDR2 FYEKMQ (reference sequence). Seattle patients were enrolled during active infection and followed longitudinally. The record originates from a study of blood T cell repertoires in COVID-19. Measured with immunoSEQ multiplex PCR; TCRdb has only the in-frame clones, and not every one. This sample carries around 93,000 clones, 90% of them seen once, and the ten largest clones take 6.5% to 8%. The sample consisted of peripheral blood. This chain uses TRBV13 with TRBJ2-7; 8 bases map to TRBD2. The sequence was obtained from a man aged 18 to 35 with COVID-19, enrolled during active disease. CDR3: CASSYWREASYEQYF. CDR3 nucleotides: TGTGCCAGCAGCTACTGGCGGGAGGCATCCTACGAGCAGTACTTC. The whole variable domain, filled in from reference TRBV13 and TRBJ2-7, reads AAGVIQSPRHLIKEKRETATLKCYPIPRHDTVYWYQQGPGQDPQFLISFYEKMQSDKGSIPDRFSAQQFSDYHSELNMSSLELGDSALYFCASSYWREASYEQYFGPGTRLTVT.